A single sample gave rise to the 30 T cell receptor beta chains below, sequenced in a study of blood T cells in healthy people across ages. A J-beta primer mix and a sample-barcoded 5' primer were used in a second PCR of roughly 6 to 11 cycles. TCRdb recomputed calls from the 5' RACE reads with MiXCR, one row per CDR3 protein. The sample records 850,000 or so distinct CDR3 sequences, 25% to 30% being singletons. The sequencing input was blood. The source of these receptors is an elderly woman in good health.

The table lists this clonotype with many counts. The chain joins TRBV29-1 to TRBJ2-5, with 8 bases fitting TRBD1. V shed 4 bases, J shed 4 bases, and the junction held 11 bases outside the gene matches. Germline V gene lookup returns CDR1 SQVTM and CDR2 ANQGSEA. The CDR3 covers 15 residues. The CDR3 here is CSVALQTGARETQYF. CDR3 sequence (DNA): TGCAGCGTTGCCCTCCAGACAGGGGCGAGAGAGACCCAGTACTTC.

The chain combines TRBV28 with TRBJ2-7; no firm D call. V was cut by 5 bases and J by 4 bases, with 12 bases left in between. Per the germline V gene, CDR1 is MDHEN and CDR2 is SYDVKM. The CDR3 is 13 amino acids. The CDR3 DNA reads TGTGCCAGCAGTCCCCGCCCCAAGTACGAGCAGTACTTC. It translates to CASSPRPKYEQYF.

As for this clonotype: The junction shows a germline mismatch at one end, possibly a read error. CDR3 in amino acids: CASSRGRGSNSPLHF. In nucleotides, the CDR3 is TGTGCCAGCAGCCGAGGACGGGGGAGCAATTCGCCCCTCCACTTT. The chain is built from TRBV12-3 or TRBV12-4 and TRBJ1-6, with D possibly TRBD1 on 5 matching bases. The CDR3 consists of 15 residues.

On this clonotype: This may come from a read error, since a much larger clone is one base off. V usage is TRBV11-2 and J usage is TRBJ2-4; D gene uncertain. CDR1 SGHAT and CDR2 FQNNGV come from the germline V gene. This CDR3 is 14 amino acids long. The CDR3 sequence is CAGSLAGLGNIQYF. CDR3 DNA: TGTGCCGGCAGCTTAGCCGGGTTGGGAAACATTCAGTACTTC.

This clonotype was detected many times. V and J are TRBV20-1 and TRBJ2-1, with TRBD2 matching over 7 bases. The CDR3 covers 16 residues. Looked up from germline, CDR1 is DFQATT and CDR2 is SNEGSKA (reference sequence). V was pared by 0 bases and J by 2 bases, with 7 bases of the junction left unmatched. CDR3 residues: CSARDFAGETYNEQFF. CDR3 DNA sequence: TGCAGTGCTAGAGATTTCGCGGGGGAAACCTACAATGAGCAGTTCTTC.

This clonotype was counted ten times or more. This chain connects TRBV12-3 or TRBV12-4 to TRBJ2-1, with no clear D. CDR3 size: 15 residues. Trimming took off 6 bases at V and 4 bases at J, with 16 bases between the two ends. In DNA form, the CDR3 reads TGTGCCAGCAGCCCGTCCGCAATACCATACAATGAGCAGTTCTTC. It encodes CASSPSAIPYNEQFF.

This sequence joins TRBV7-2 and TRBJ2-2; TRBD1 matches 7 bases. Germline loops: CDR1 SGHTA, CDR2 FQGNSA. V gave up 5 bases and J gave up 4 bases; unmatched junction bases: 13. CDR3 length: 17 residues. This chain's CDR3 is CASSPGIGAGGTGELFF. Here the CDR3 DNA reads TGTGCCAGCAGCCCGGGGATCGGGGCAGGGGGCACCGGGGAGCTGTTTTTT.

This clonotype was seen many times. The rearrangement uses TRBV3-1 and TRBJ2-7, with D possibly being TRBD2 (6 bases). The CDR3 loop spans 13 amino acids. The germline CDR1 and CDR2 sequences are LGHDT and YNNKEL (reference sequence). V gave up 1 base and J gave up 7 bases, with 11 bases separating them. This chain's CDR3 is CASSQGGGKEQYF. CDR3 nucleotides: TGTGCCAGCAGCCAAGGTGGGGGGAAGGAGCAGTACTTC.

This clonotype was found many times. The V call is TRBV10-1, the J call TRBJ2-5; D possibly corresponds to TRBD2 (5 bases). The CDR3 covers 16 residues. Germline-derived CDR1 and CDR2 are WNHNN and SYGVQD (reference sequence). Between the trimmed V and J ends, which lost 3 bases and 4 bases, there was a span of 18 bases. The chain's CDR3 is CASSDPGLAAAETQYF. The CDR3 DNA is TGCGCCAGCAGTGACCCCGGACTCGCGGCAGCAGAGACCCAGTACTTC.

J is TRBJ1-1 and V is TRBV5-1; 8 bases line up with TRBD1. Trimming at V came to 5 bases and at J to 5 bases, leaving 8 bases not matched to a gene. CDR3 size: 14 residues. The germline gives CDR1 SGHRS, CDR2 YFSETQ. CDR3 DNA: TGCGCCAGCAGAGAACAGGGGGTACAAACTGAAGCTTTCTTT. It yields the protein CASREQGVQTEAFF.

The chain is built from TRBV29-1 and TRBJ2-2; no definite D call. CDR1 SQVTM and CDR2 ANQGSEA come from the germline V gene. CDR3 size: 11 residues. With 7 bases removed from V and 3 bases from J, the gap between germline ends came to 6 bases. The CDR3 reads CSAGYTGELFF. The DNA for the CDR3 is TGCAGCGCCGGATACACCGGGGAGCTGTTTTTT.

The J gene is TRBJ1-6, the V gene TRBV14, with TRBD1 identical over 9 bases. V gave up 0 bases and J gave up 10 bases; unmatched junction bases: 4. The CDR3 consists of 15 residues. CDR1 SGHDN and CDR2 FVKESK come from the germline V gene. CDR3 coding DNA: TGTGCCAGCAGCCAAGACGGGACAGGGCGATCACCCCTCCACTTT. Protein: CASSQDGTGRSPLHF.

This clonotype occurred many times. The CDR3 nucleotides are TGCGCCAGCAGCCAAGGCCTGGGACAGTACTACGAGCAGTACTTC. Translated, it gives CASSQGLGQYYEQYF. The V gene is TRBV4-3, the J gene TRBJ2-7, with 7 positions matching TRBD1. Germline V gene lookup returns CDR1 LGHNA and CDR2 YSLEER. The junction had 6 bases not matched to a gene; V was cut back by 1 base and J by 3 bases. CDR3 length: 15 residues.

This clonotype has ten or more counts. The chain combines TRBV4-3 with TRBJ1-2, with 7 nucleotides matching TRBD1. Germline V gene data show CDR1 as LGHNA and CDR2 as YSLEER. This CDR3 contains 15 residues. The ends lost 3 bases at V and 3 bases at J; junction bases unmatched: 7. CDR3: CASSQILQGYYGYTF. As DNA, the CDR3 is TGCGCCAGCAGCCAGATACTACAGGGGTACTATGGCTACACCTTC.

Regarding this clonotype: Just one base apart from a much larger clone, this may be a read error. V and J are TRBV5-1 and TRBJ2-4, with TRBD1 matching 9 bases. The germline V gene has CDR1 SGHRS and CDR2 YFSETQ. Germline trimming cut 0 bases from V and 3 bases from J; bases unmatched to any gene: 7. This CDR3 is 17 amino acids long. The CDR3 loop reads CASSLARDRAGKNIQYF. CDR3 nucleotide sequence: TGCGCCAGCAGCTTGGCCCGGGACAGGGCGGGCAAAAACATTCAGTACTTC.

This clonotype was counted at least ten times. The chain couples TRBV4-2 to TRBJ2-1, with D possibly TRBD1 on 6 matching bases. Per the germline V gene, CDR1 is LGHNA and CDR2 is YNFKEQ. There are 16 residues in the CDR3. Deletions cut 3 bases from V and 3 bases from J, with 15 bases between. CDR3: CASSQSYRELYNEQFF. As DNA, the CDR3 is TGTGCCAGCAGCCAGTCCTACAGGGAGCTCTACAATGAGCAGTTCTTC.

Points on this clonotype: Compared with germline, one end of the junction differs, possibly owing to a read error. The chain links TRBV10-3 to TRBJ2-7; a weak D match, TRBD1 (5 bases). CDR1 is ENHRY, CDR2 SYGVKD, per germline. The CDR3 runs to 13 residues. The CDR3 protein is CAISQSRDYEQYF. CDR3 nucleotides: TGTGCCATCAGTCAGTCCAGGGACTACGAGCAGTACTTC.

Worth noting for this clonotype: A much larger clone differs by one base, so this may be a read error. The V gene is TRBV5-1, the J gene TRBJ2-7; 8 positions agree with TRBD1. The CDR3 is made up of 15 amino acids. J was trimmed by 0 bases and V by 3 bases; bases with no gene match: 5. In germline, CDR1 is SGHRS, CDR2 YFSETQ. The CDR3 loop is CASSSTGGNSYEQYF. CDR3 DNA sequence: TGCGCCAGCAGCTCTACAGGGGGGAACTCCTACGAGCAGTACTTC.

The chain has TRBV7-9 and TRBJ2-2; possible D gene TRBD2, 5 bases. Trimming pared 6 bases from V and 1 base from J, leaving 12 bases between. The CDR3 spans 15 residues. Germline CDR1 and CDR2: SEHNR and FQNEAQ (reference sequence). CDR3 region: CASRVRDGNTGELFF. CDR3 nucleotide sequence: TGTGCCAGCAGAGTGAGGGATGGGAACACCGGGGAGCTGTTTTTT.

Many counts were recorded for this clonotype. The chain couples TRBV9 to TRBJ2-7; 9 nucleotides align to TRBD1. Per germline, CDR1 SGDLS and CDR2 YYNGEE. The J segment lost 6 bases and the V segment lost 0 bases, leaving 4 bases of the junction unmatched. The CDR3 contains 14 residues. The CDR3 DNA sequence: TGTGCCAGCAGCGTAGAGGACAGGGGACGCGAGCAGTACTTC. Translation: CASSVEDRGREQYF.

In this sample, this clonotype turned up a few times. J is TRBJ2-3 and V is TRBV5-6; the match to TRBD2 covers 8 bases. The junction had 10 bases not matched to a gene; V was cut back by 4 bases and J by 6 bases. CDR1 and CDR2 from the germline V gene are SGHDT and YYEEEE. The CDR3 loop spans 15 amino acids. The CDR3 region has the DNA TGTGCCAGCAGCGATCGGGGGGGCCAATGGGATACGCAGTATTTT. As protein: CASSDRGGQWDTQYF.

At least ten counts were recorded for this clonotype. In DNA form, the CDR3 reads TGTGCCAGCAGCTTGGGAGGATACAACACCGGGGAGCTGTTTTTT. Amino acids: CASSLGGYNTGELFF. The rearrangement links TRBV7-2 to TRBJ2-2; a weak D match, TRBD2 (6 bases). The CDR3 covers 15 residues. Trimming shortened V by 3 bases and J by 2 bases, and 10 bases separated the two germline ends. Looked up from germline, CDR1 is SGHTA and CDR2 is FQGNSA.

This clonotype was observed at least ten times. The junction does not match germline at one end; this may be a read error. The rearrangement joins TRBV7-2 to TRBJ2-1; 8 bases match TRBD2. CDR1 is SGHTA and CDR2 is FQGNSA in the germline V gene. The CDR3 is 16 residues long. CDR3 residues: CASSLGAGGSYNEQFF. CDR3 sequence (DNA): TGCGCCAGCAGCCTGGGTGCGGGGGGTTCCTACAATGAGCAGTTCTTC.

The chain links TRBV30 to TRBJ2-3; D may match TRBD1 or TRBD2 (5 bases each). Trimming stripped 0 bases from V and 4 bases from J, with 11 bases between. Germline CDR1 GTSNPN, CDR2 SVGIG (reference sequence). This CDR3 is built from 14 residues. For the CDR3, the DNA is TGTGCCTGGAGTGTAAATGGGGGAGCAGATACGCAGTATTTT. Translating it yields CAWSVNGGADTQYF.

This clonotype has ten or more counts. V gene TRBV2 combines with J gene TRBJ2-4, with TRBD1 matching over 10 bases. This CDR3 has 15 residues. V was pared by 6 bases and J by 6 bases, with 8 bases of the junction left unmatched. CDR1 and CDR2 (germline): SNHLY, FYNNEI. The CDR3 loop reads CASRSIRDRGNIQYF. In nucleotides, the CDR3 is TGTGCCAGCAGGAGTATCCGGGACAGGGGAAACATTCAGTACTTC.

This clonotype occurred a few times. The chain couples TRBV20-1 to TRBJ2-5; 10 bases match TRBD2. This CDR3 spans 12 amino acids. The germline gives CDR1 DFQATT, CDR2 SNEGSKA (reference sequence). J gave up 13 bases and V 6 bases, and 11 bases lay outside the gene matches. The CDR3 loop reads CSAGSGGALGYF. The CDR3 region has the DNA TGCAGTGCAGGGAGCGGGGGGGCCTTGGGGTACTTC.

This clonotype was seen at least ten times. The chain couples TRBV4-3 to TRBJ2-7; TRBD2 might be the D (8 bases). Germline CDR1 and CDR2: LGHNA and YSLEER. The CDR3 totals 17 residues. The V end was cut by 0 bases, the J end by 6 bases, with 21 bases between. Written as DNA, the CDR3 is TGCGCCAGCAGCCAAGAATCTTTCTGGGACAGCGGGAGCGAGCAGTACTTC. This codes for CASSQESFWDSGSEQYF.

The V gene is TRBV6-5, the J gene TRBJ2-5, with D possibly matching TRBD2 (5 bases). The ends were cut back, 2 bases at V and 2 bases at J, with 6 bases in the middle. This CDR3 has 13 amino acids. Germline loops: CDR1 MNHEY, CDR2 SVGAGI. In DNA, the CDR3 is TGTGCCAGCAGTTACACGGGGCAAGAGACCCAGTACTTC. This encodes CASSYTGQETQYF.

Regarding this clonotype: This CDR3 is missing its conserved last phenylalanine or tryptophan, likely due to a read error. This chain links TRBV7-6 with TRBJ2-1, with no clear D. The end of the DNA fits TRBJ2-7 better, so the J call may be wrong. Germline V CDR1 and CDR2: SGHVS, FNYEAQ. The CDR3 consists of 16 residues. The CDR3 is CASSLVGVSSYNEQYC. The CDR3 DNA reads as TGTGCCAGCAGCTTAGTTGGGGTGAGCTCCTACAATGAGCAGTACTGC.

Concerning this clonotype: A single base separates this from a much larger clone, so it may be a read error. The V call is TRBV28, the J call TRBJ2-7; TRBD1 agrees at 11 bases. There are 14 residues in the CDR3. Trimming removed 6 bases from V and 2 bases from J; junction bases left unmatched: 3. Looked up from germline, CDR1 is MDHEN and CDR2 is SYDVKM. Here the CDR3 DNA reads TGTGCCAGCAGGGCGGGACAGGGGGCCTACGAGCAGTACTTC. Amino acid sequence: CASRAGQGAYEQYF.